These 16 T cell receptor beta chains originate from one sample sequenced in a study of T cells after yellow fever vaccination. TCRdb reprocessed the 5' RACE reads via MiXCR and lists one record per CDR3 protein. This table has hundreds of thousands of distinct CDR3 sequences, about 3.5% appearing once. Sequences were derived from PBMCs, sampled on the day of the yellow fever booster vaccination. The receptors stem from a man aged 18 to 35 who received the YFV17D yellow fever vaccine.

This clonotype was detected many times. The chain joins TRBV5-1 to TRBJ2-5; 15 nucleotides align to TRBD2. The germline V gene has CDR1 SGHRS and CDR2 YFSETQ. The CDR3 totals 15 residues. V shed 4 bases, J shed 4 bases, and the junction held 2 bases outside the gene matches. The CDR3 sequence is CASSKGLAGGETQYF. The CDR3 nucleotides read TGCGCCAGCAGCAAGGGACTAGCGGGGGGAGAGACCCAGTACTTC.

CDR3 sequence reads: CASSYSRQWGTYEQYV. The CDR3 DNA sequence: TGTGCCAGCAGTTACTCTCGCCAGTGGGGTACCTACGAGCAGTACGTC. This chain uses TRBV6-2 or TRBV6-3 with TRBJ2-7; D gene ambiguous. Germline loops: CDR1 MNHEY, CDR2 SVGEGT. CDR3 size: 16 residues. V lost 0 bases, J lost 2 bases, and 14 bases lay in between.

This clonotype came up many times. The chain is built from TRBV7-2 and TRBJ2-1, with D perhaps TRBD2 (5 bases). Trimming cost V 1 base and J 9 bases, with 10 bases left between them. The CDR3 has 13 residues. Germline V gene data show CDR1 as SGHTA and CDR2 as FQGNSA. CDR3 DNA sequence: TGTGCCAGCAGCTTAGGAGGGATTGGTGAGCAGTTCTTC. Protein: CASSLGGIGEQFF.

This clonotype showed up many times. CDR3 in DNA: TGTGCCAGCAGAGAGCAGGGGAGCGGCGAAAAACTGTTTTTT. Its protein product is CASREQGSGEKLFF. The chain is built from TRBV6-2 or TRBV6-3 and TRBJ1-4; the D gene is possibly TRBD1 (6 bases). Trimming took off 6 bases at V and 8 bases at J, with 16 bases between the two ends. Germline CDR1 and CDR2: MNHEY and SVGEGT. The CDR3 spans 14 residues.

The genes are TRBV7-8 and TRBJ1-1; no clear D gene. V lost 1 base, J lost 5 bases, and 14 bases lay in between. The CDR3 spans 15 residues. The germline CDR1 and CDR2 sequences are SGHVS and FQNEAQ. CDR3 region: CASSLEKGSVTEAFF. The DNA for the CDR3 is TGTGCCAGCAGCTTAGAGAAGGGCTCGGTAACTGAAGCTTTCTTT.

There are a few counts of this clonotype. V and J are TRBV5-1 and TRBJ1-1; D is uncertain. The CDR3 loop spans 15 amino acids. Germline V CDR1 and CDR2: SGHRS, YFSETQ. Trimming pared 0 bases from V and 0 bases from J, leaving 9 bases between. DNA for the CDR3: TGCGCCAGCAGCTTGGACGCCCGCATGAACACTGAAGCTTTCTTT. The encoded protein is CASSLDARMNTEAFF.

This clonotype has only a few counts. The rearrangement links TRBV5-1 to TRBJ2-5; 11 bases are shared with TRBD1. The junction had 4 bases not matched to a gene; V was cut back by 1 base and J by 5 bases. CDR1 is SGHRS and CDR2 is YFSETQ in the germline V gene. The CDR3 runs 15 residues. The CDR3 protein is CASSLWTGGRETQYF. The CDR3 bases are TGCGCCAGCAGCTTGTGGACAGGGGGCAGGGAGACCCAGTACTTC.

The sample holds many counts of this clonotype. This sequence joins TRBV7-2 and TRBJ1-1; D not certain. The CDR3 contains 14 residues. Germline V CDR1 and CDR2: SGHTA, FQGNSA. V lost 3 bases and J lost 3, with 11 bases in between. The CDR3 here is CASSFGPVDTEAFF. The CDR3 DNA reads TGTGCCAGCAGCTTCGGACCGGTAGACACTGAAGCTTTCTTT.

This clonotype has at least ten counts. The chain carries TRBV11-2 and TRBJ2-5; 10 nucleotides match TRBD1. From germline, CDR1 is SGHAT and CDR2 FQNNGV. CDR3 length: 14 residues. J was trimmed by 5 bases and V by 5 bases; bases with no gene match: 5. This CDR3 reads CASSEDRGLETQYF. As DNA, the CDR3 is TGTGCCAGCAGCGAAGACAGGGGGCTGGAGACCCAGTACTTC.

This clonotype was counted ten times or more. This chain links TRBV5-6 with TRBJ2-5; D not certain. The V gene's germline CDR1 is SGHDT and CDR2 YYEEEE. V was cut by 1 base and J by 4 bases, with 8 bases left in between. CDR3 length: 13 residues. The CDR3, as DNA: TGTGCCAGCAGCTTGCGATTGGGAGAGACCCAGTACTTC. Its translation is CASSLRLGETQYF.

With respect to this clonotype: A read error may account for a junction end that differs from germline. V is TRBV3-1 and J is TRBJ2-5, with a weak D call TRBD2 (5 bases). The CDR3 covers 15 residues. Germline V gene lookup returns CDR1 LGHDT and CDR2 YNNKEL (reference sequence). The CDR3 nucleotides are TGTGCCAGCAGCCAATACTCGGCCGAGGGAGAGACCCAGCACTTC. Translation gives CASSQYSAEGETQHF.

This sequence joins TRBV7-6 and TRBJ2-1, with D perhaps matching TRBD2 (7 bases). Germline-derived CDR1 and CDR2 are SGHVS and FNYEAQ. The CDR3 length is 15 residues. The V end was cut by 6 bases, the J end by 0 bases, with 12 bases between. CDR3 DNA sequence: TGTGCCAGCAGGGAGGGGGGGAGCTCCTACAATGAGCAGTTCTTC. This gives the protein CASREGGSSYNEQFF.

The chain couples TRBV12-3 or TRBV12-4 to TRBJ1-3; D unclear. Trimming shortened V by 3 bases and J by 4 bases, and 4 bases separated the two germline ends. The CDR3 sequence is 12 residues long. CDR3 loop: CASSFWGNTIYF. CDR3 sequence (DNA): TGTGCCAGCAGTTTTTGGGGAAACACCATATATTTT.

This clonotype showed up just a few times. The chain recombines TRBV20-1 with TRBJ2-3; D unclear. V lost 6 bases and J 2 bases, leaving 18 bases between the germline ends. Germline assignment: CDR1 DFQATT and CDR2 SNEGSKA (reference sequence). CDR3 length: 15 residues. CDR3 nucleotide sequence: TGCAGTGCACATATGACCGAAGACCCCACAGATACGCAGTATTTT. It codes for CSAHMTEDPTDTQYF.

This clonotype was seen more than once but under ten times. The genes are TRBV10-3 and TRBJ2-3; 11 bases agree with TRBD2. The CDR3 contains 17 residues. Per germline, CDR1 ENHRY and CDR2 SYGVKD. The V segment lost 7 bases and the J segment 1 base; nucleotides outside the gene matches: 10. The CDR3 nucleotides are TGTGCCATCAACCCGGGACTAGCGGTTCCTGGCACAGATACGCAGTATTTT. Translating it yields CAINPGLAVPGTDTQYF.

This clonotype was observed at least ten times. The chain combines TRBV9 with TRBJ1-2; D gene uncertain. Germline lookup yields CDR1 SGDLS and CDR2 YYNGEE. This CDR3 has 15 residues. The V end lost 0 bases, the J end lost 0 bases, and 9 bases lay between the germline ends. The CDR3 protein is CASSVAESANYGYTF. The CDR3 DNA follows: TGTGCCAGCAGCGTAGCTGAGAGCGCTAACTATGGCTACACCTTC.